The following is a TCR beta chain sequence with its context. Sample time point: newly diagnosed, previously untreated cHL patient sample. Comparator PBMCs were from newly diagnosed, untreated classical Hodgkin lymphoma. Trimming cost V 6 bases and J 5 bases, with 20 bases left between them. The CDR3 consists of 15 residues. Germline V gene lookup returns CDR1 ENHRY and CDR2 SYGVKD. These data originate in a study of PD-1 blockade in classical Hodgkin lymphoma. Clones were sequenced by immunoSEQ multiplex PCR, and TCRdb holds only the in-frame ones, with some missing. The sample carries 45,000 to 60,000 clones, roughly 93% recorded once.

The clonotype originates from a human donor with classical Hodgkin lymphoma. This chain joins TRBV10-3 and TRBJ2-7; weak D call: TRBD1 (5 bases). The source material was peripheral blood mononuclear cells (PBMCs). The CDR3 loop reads CAIRDTSSPGNEQYF. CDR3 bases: TGTGCCATCAGGGACACCTCGTCTCCCGGAAACGAGCAGTACTTC.